Below, one T cell receptor (beta chain) is given with its context. Many counts were recorded for this clonotype. The antigen it binds to is not known. One base away there is no much larger clone; base qualities are not given. The library was built by means of RACE. Sequencing instrument: NextSeq 500. During library preparation, unique molecular identifiers were attached to individual cDNA molecules so that TCRs could be counted quantitatively and reproducibly. From the authors' description of their analysis: Samples had a median of around 92,000 TCRs, with a range from roughly 23,224 to 750,000. The Decombinator software suite was used to annotate the V, J and CDR3 of the TCR reads. Every sample was subsampled to the same number of TCRs (28,000) for the PS versus PT1 abundance plots. Expanded TCRs were defined as absent before sensitization and observed at least eight times at the 2-week time point. The raw public data were reprocessed by TCRdb itself: fastp quality trimming at Q25, MiXCR clonotype calling, in-frame beta chains only. When rows share a CDR3 protein, they turn into one entry using the most common DNA and genes. Here the V and J calls rest on TCRdb's processing, not on the authors' analysis. The sample has under 95,000 distinct CDR3 sequences on record, approximately 9.7% of them singletons. The ten largest clones take up approximately 2.9% of the sample.

This record belongs to a study of human T cells and chemical hapten exposure (dated by TCRdb to the early 2020s). Some background on the complete study: Libraries were pooled for sequencing, and variation in per-sample TCR yields was attributed mainly to small differences in library volumes within the pool. This study followed changes in the peripheral blood TCR repertoire in vivo during primary and secondary sensitization of alopecia patients to the hapten diphenylcyclopropenone (DPC). Each blood RNA sample was used to sequence both TCR alpha and TCR beta chains. Here is what the overall study found, with its caveats: Repeated subsampling changed both the strength of the expansion versus patch-test correlation and the threshold at which the correlation became significant. DPC sensitization did not change the number of TCRs with a frequency above 1 in 1000, and there was no evidence of changes in global repertoire structure.

Reading from cysteine to phenylalanine, the CDR3 counts 13 amino acids. Only the CDR3 region is kept as DNA, spanning 39 bases read in frame from base 1. V was cut back by 1 base and J by 4 bases, leaving a gap of 8 bases between them. CDR1 and CDR2, looked up from the germline V gene, are SGHRS and YFSETQ. The meaning of the sample's time point label: healthy volunteer bleed at 2 weeks. Total RNA was extracted from unfractionated whole blood that had been collected in Tempus Blood RNA tubes. About 5 healthy volunteers served as TCR sequencing controls and were bled at day 0, 2 weeks and 6 weeks. The specimen was whole blood. The sequence was collected from a female donor in good health. Some clones in this sample may be carry-over from other donors' samples. The rearrangement joined TRBV5-1 to TRBJ1-1; the D segment cannot be called with confidence. The CDR3: CASSLTGGTEAFF. The bases are TGCGCCAGCAGCTTGACGGGCGGCACTGAAGCTTTCTTT.